This T cell receptor (beta chain) was observed in a study of cytomegalovirus exposure and HLA in healthy donors. Study-wide points: Cytomegalovirus association was listed for about 160 TCR beta chains. Across HLA loci, a later analysis found differing TCR association rates, with DRB1 most and HLA-C fewest. The authors reported that TCR beta sequences could predict HLA-A and HLA-B alleles. These predictions were accurate for most subjects in the first cohort.

This clone was picked up a small number of times. Its antigen is as yet unknown. Healthy donors of bone marrow made up the group. V shed 6 bases and J 4 bases; nucleotides not matched to a gene: 7. From germline, CDR1 is SNHLY and CDR2 FYNNEI. The CDR3 runs 15 residues. The PCR made use of 60 Vbeta and 13 Jbeta primers. The protocol was immunoSEQ multiplex PCR, while the TCRdb copy is restricted to in-frame clones and leaves out a portion. The data show roughly 200,000 clones, with 85% to 90% seen just once and over 1% held by the top ten. V gene TRBV2 combines with J gene TRBJ2-1; 9 bases are shared with TRBD1. Material: PBMCs. The receptor was derived from a young man in good health and CMV-seronegative. In DNA form, the CDR3 reads TGTGCCAGCAGCGGGGACAGGGCTCCTTACAATGAGCAGTTCTTC. Its translation: CASSGDRAPYNEQFF. Together with reference TRBV2 and TRBJ2-1, the CDR3 gives the full variable domain: EPEVTQTPSHQVTQMGQEVILRCVPISNHLYFYWYRQILGQKVEFLVSFYNNEISEKSEIFDDQFSVERPDGSNFTLKIRSTKLEDSAMYFCASSGDRAPYNEQFFGPGTRLTVL.